The rows below give T cell receptor beta chains drawn from one sample of a study of T-cell memory formation after mild COVID-19. TCRdb reprocessed the 5' RACE reads via MiXCR and lists one record per CDR3 protein. The repertoire includes some 120,000 distinct CDR3 sequences, over 15% of them detected once, and about 5.2% sits in the top ten. Specimen: PBMCs or a T cell subset sorted from them (not recorded which). Source of these receptors: a young man who had mild COVID-19 (a few samples of this study predate the infection). Cell type and time point are not known. The CDR3 runs from the conserved cysteine through the conserved F or W. Clone size appears in some rows only: once, few, many, or a class for an expanded clone.

V gene,clone size,J gene,CDR3 protein
TRBV10-3,few,TRBJ2-5,CATSEGEETQYF
TRBV11-2,few,TRBJ2-7,CASSFPAGGLYEQYF
TRBV28,.,TRBJ2-1,CAISRGFRDEQFF
TRBV20-1,many,TRBJ2-3,CSGGEPGADTQYF
TRBV4-3,.,TRBJ2-1,CASSQAAGKPNWNEQFF
TRBV29-1,few,TRBJ2-3,CSGTGAADTQYF
TRBV9,few,TRBJ2-3,CASSVAPGTGSTDTQYF
TRBV4-3,.,TRBJ2-4,CASSQRVPPAKNIQYF
TRBV24-1,many,TRBJ2-7,CATTRRVAGPYEQYF
TRBV5-4,.,TRBJ2-7,CASSLAGQTYEQYF
TRBV6-2/TRBV6-3,few,TRBJ2-3,CASSYGSGGAADTQYF
TRBV7-2,.,TRBJ2-2,CASSSLTGRTGELFF
TRBV4-1,.,TRBJ2-7,CASSQGQGPLFEQYF